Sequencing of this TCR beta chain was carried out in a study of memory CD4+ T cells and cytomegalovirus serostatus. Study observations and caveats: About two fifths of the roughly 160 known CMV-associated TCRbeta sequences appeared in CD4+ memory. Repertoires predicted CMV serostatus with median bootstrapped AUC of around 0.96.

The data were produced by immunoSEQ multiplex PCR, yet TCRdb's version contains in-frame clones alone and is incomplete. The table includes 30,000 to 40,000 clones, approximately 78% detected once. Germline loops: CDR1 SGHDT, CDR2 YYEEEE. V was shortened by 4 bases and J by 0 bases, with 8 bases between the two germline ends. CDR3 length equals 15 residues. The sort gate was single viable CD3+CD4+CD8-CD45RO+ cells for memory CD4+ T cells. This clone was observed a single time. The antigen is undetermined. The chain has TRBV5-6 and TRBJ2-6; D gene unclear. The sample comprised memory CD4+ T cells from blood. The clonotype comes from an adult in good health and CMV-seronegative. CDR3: CASSLRFSGANVLTF. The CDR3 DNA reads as TGTGCCAGCAGCCTTCGATTCTCTGGGGCCAACGTCCTGACTTTC.